These 2 T cell receptor beta chains originate from one sample sequenced in a study of T cell clones after liver transplantation. The data were produced by immunoSEQ multiplex PCR, yet TCRdb's version contains in-frame clones alone and is incomplete. This table holds 50,000 to 60,000 clones, about 70% found once. Sample: CD4+ T cells from blood, taken at the 22-month timepoint. The receptors come from a human patient who received a liver transplant. A subset of T cells may come from the graft donor.

The chain employs TRBV29-1 and TRBJ1-1; no firm D call. In germline, CDR1 is SQVTM, CDR2 ANQGSEA. This CDR3 spans 11 amino acids. The CDR3 is CRMTVNTEAFF. The CDR3 DNA is TGCAGGATGACGGTGAACACTGAAGCTTTCTTT.

The sample holds a few counts of this clone. The genes are TRBV28 and TRBJ1-6, with D uncertain. This CDR3 is 15 amino acids long. Per the germline V gene, CDR1 is MDHEN and CDR2 is SYDVKM. Trimming took off 4 bases at V and 10 bases at J, with 17 bases between the two ends. CDR3: CASSSPNFHVSPLHF. The CDR3 bases are TGTGCCAGCAGTTCGCCAAATTTTCACGTCTCACCCCTCCACTTT.